Listed below are T cell receptor beta chains from one sample, sequenced in a study of blood T cell repertoires in COVID-19. Sequencing was performed with immunoSEQ multiplex PCR; in TCRdb, only in-frame clones are kept and a portion is missing. Of around 64,000 clones listed, more than 75% are singletons. Specimen: peripheral blood. These TCRs come from a human donor in a cohort sampled during active COVID-19. Each CDR3 is given with its conserved first and last residue. The D gene is left open where the match is weak. Expanded clones are given a class, and other clones once, few, many or no size at all.

j_call clone_size d_call v_call cdr3_aa cdr3_nt
TRBJ1-1 - TRBD1 TRBV5-1 CASSLGPGGANTEAFF TGCGCCAGCAGCTTGGGGCCAGGGGGCGCGAACACTGAAGCTTTCTTT
TRBJ1-2 - TRBD1 TRBV5-4 CASSRDRGTYTF TGTGCCAGCAGCCGGGACAGGGGAACCTACACCTTC
TRBJ2-1 - - TRBV5-8 CASSGPRLKGVEQFF TGTGCCAGCAGCGGGCCGCGATTGAAGGGGGTTGAGCAGTTCTTC
TRBJ2-1 - TRBD2 TRBV18 CASSSINSGADEQFF TGTGCCAGCTCATCCATAAATAGCGGGGCCGATGAGCAGTTCTTC
TRBJ1-3 once - TRBV5-1 CASSSDRFWENTIYF TGCGCCAGCAGCTCCGACAGGTTCTGGGAAAACACCATATATTTT
TRBJ1-4 - - TRBV9 CASSVRGEGSEKLFF TGTGCCAGCAGCGTAAGGGGGGAGGGGTCTGAAAAACTGTTTTTT
TRBJ1-2 - TRBD1 TRBV5-4 CASSGNRGQWGYTF TGTGCCAGCAGCGGGAACAGGGGGCAGTGGGGCTACACCTTC
TRBJ1-5 few TRBD1 TRBV5-6 CASSGRQGRNQPQHF TGTGCCAGCAGCGGCCGACAGGGCCGCAATCAGCCCCAGCATTTT
TRBJ1-2 - - TRBV9 CASSVGSGNYGYTF TGTGCCAGCAGCGTAGGGTCGGGGAACTATGGCTACACCTTC
TRBJ1-4 - - TRBV28 CASSPGGLARVNF TGTGCCAGCAGTCCTGGGGGCCTCGCTAGAGTTAATTTT
TRBJ1-1 - - TRBV5-1 CASSLAGSAEAFF TGCGCCAGCAGCTTGGCGGGGTCGGCTGAAGCTTTCTTT
TRBJ1-2 once - TRBV15 CATSRVQVNYGYTF TGTGCCACCAGCAGAGTACAGGTTAACTATGGCTACACCTTC
TRBJ1-1 - TRBD1 TRBV11-2 CASSSRQGSTEAFF TGTGCCAGCAGCTCAAGACAGGGGAGCACTGAAGCTTTCTTT
TRBJ2-2 - TRBD1 TRBV15 CATSRTRTGTGELFF TGTGCCACCAGCAGAACAAGGACAGGAACCGGGGAGCTGTTTTTT
TRBJ1-2 - - TRBV10-3 CAIKEGVFSYGYTF TGTGCCATCAAAGAGGGGGTATTTAGCTATGGCTACACCTTC
TRBJ1-2 - - TRBV21-1 CASSKLREQKGYGYTF TGTGCCAGCAGCAAGCTCCGGGAACAGAAGGGCTATGGCTACACCTTC
TRBJ1-6 - - TRBV6-6 CASSPNLRVSASYNSPLHF TGTGCCAGCAGTCCCAACCTCAGGGTATCAGCGTCCTATAATTCACCCCTCCACTTT
TRBJ2-3 - TRBD2 TRBV15 CATSRTVLGVPSGSSTDTQYF TGTGCCACCAGCAGAACCGTGCTGGGGGTCCCTAGCGGGTCTAGCACAGATACGCAGTATTTT
TRBJ1-2 - - TRBV10-3 CAISVVGDGYTF TGTGCCATCAGTGTAGTAGGGGATGGCTACACCTTC
TRBJ2-7 - TRBD2 TRBV5-4 CASSQPGTSGGVEYF TGTGCCAGCAGCCAACCCGGGACTAGCGGGGGGGTGGAGTACTTC
TRBJ1-1 - - TRBV6-4 CASSLRGEGSTEAFF TGTGCCAGCAGTCTACGAGGGGAGGGGAGCACTGAAGCTTTCTTT
TRBJ2-5 few TRBD1 TRBV5-4 CASSAERGRQETQYF TGTGCCAGCAGCGCCGAGAGGGGGCGGCAAGAGACCCAGTACTTC
TRBJ2-3 - TRBD1 TRBV29-1 CSVENLEWDRDTDTQYF TGCAGCGTTGAAAACCTTGAATGGGACAGGGATACAGATACGCAGTATTTT
TRBJ2-7 - - TRBV11-2 CASSSTAQYF TGTGCCAGCAGCTCCACAGCGCAGTACTTC
TRBJ2-2 - - TRBV4-1 CASSHPGGNTGELFF TGCGCCAGCAGCCATCCCGGGGGGAACACCGGGGAGCTGTTTTTT
TRBJ1-1 once - TRBV7-9 CASSLGGGNTEAFF TGTGCCAGCAGCTTAGGTGGCGGGAACACTGAAGCTTTCTTT
TRBJ1-1 - - TRBV19 CASTQANTEAFF TGTGCCAGTACACAGGCGAACACTGAAGCTTTCTTT
TRBJ2-4 - TRBD2 TRBV30 CAWDRGGLGKNIQYF TGTGCCTGGGACCGGGGGGGGCTTGGCAAAAACATTCAGTACTTC
TRBJ1-5 - TRBD1 TRBV25-1 CASRGGDRQPQHF TGTGCCAGCAGAGGCGGGGACAGACAGCCCCAGCATTTT
TRBJ2-3 once TRBD1 TRBV7-2 CASSLSPGQGWSDTQYF TGTGCCAGCAGCTTATCCCCGGGACAGGGGTGGTCAGATACGCAGTATTTT
TRBJ1-1 - TRBD1 TRBV18 CASSPPLRTGGNTEAFF TGTGCCAGCTCACCACCCCTTCGGACAGGGGGAAACACTGAAGCTTTCTTT
TRBJ1-4 - TRBD1 TRBV19 CASTDRAENEKLFF TGTGCCAGTACCGACAGGGCGGAGAATGAAAAACTGTTTTTT
TRBJ1-2 few - TRBV2 CASRRTDSGYTF TGTGCCAGCAGGCGGACAGATTCCGGCTACACCTTC
TRBJ1-1 - - TRBV30 CAWSRRTTNTEAFF TGTGCCTGGAGTCGACGGACTACGAACACTGAAGCTTTCTTT
TRBJ1-3 - - TRBV5-1 CASSLARTKAGNTIYF TGCGCCAGCAGCTTGGCCAGGACAAAGGCTGGAAACACCATATATTTT
TRBJ2-3 - - TRBV3-1/TRBV3-2 CASSHGGAQGDTQYF TGTGCCAGCAGCCATGGGGGCGCCCAGGGAGATACGCAGTATTTT
TRBJ2-7 - TRBD2 TRBV5-5 CASSLAPGGSYEQYF TGTGCCAGCAGCTTGGCCCCGGGGGGGTCCTACGAGCAGTACTTC
TRBJ1-1 - TRBD1 TRBV19 CASIGQGRTEAFF TGTGCCAGCATTGGACAGGGTAGGACTGAAGCTTTCTTT
TRBJ2-2 few - TRBV6-5 CASSFSERNTGELFF TGTGCCAGCAGTTTTAGCGAGAGGAACACCGGGGAGCTGTTTTTT
TRBJ1-5 - TRBD1 TRBV18 CASSPRLTGSSNQPQHF TGTGCCAGCTCACCACGACTGACAGGGAGTAGCAATCAGCCCCAGCATTTT
TRBJ2-7 - TRBD2 TRBV11-2 CASSFQTSGSYEQYF TGTGCCAGCAGCTTTCAGACTAGCGGGTCCTACGAGCAGTACTTC
TRBJ2-2 - - TRBV5-1 CASSLGSQTNTGELFF TGCGCCAGCAGCTTGGGTAGCCAGACGAACACCGGGGAGCTGTTTTTT
TRBJ1-1 - - TRBV15 CATSREGAGYTEAFF TGTGCCACCAGCAGAGAAGGGGCGGGATACACTGAAGCTTTCTTT
TRBJ2-7 - - TRBV6-2/TRBV6-3 CASSWGQGSAYF -